This T cell receptor (beta chain) was captured in a study of OX40 agonist ivuxolimab in advanced cancers. For the study at large: At 82.7% male, the cohort had a mean age of 60 years, ranging from about 20 to 79.

For this clone: Its cognate antigen is unknown.

Data came from immunoSEQ multiplex PCR; TCRdb stores just in-frame clones and leaves some out. The sample consists of 30,000 to 40,000 clones, over 85% of them appearing once. The study's findings and limits: CD4+ and CD8+ blood T cells expanded clonally by week 6 at 0.1 to 3.0 mg/kg. Relative to CD4+, CD8+ T cells held more expanded clones on average.

The CDR3 extends over 14 amino acids. The V gene lost 6 bases and the J gene lost 5 bases, with 16 bases spanning the gap. Germline assignment: CDR1 SGHTS and CDR2 YDEGEE. This chain joins TRBV5-8 and TRBJ2-3; tentative D call: TRBD2 (6 bases). The material was CD4+ or CD8+ T cells sorted from blood, obtained in a trial of the OX40 agonist ivuxolimab. This TCR was recovered from an adult with an advanced solid tumor such as melanoma, head and neck, liver or kidney cancer. The CDR3, as DNA: TGTGCCAGCACCCTGGGGTTCGGGGGAGATACGCAGTATTTT. This codes for CASTLGFGGDTQYF.